This T cell receptor (beta chain) was recorded in a study of Ad26.COV2.S vaccination and SARS-CoV-2 variants. CDR3 length: 17 amino acids. Here immunoSEQ multiplex PCR was the method, and the copy in TCRdb shows in-frame clones only, minus some. There are around 250,000 clones in the sample; roughly 85% occur only once, and nearly 3% lies in the top ten. Specified treatment: around 19 received Ad26.COV2.S at low or high dose, single or two shots; about 5 received placebo; per-sample allocation not given. Collection of samples fell on day 63 after the first vaccine or placebo injection. Wuhan-strain spike was delivered by a replication-incompetent Ad26 vector.

The clonotype was recovered from a person aged 18-60 years who received the Ad26.COV2.S COVID-19 vaccine or a placebo. V and J are TRBV21-1 and TRBJ2-1; whether TRBD2, the table's D call, matches the DNA was not checked. TRBV21-1 is deemed a pseudogene. The sample in question was peripheral blood, obtained in a trial of Ad26.COV2.S vaccine versus placebo. The CDR3 loop is CASSKESAIPTWNEQFF. For the CDR3, the DNA is TGTGCCAGCAGCAAAGAATCCGCTATCCCTACTTGGAATGAGCAGTTCTTC.